Included here is one T cell receptor (beta chain) sequence, with context. The data are from a study of shared clonotypes between healthy human individuals. This table comes from immunoSEQ multiplex PCR, and its TCRdb copy is limited to in-frame clones, with some not included. The table lists hundreds of thousands of clones, around 96% of them singletons. In the naive CD8 group, cells lacked CD45RO and were positively selected for CCR7, so terminally differentiated effector memory CD45RA+ cells were left out. The junction had 11 bases not matched to a gene; V was cut back by 6 bases and J by 4 bases. Germline CDR1 is MNHEY and CDR2 is SMNVEV (reference sequence). This CDR3 comprises 15 residues.

The clonotype was recovered from a woman in her 30s in good health. The chain employs TRBV27 and TRBJ2-7, with 8 bases matching TRBD1. The sample comprised naive CD8+ T cells sorted from blood. CDR3 coding DNA: TGTGCCAGCAGCCGCAGCCCAGGGGGCGGATACGAGCAGTACTTC. It translates to CASSRSPGGGYEQYF.